The T cell receptor beta chain under discussion was sequenced for a study of T cell clonality in common variable immunodeficiency. The CDR3 is 13 amino acids. The germline V gene encodes CDR1 WSHSY and CDR2 SAAADI. After removal of 4 bases from V and 7 bases from J, the junction contained 1 base not matched to a gene. This clone was detected many times. The read ends 3 residues early relative to the CDR3; the germline J gene fills the gap. Assay used: immunoSEQ multiplex PCR; TCRdb lists only in-frame clones, some missing. The sample was found to contain 55,000 to 65,000 clones, and every one recurs. This chain connects TRBV10-2 to TRBJ1-4; 9 nucleotides match TRBD1. The sequenced sample consisted of peripheral blood mononuclear cells. The receptor was derived from a person between 18 and 69 years old in good health. The covered CDR3 bases are TGCGCCAGCAGTGTGGGACAGGGTGAAAAA. Encoded protein: CASSVGQGEK. The whole CDR3 protein reads CASSVGQGEKLFF.